A selection of T cell receptor beta chains follows, all from one sample in a study of cytomegalovirus exposure and HLA in healthy donors. TCRdb keeps only in-frame clones here, not all; method: immunoSEQ multiplex PCR. The data hold approximately 150,000 clones, with about three quarters observed a single time. The sequenced sample was PBMCs. These receptors came from a woman aged 35 to 49 in good health and CMV-seropositive. The CDR3 runs from the conserved cysteine through the conserved F or W. A D gene is named only where the DNA matches it firmly. Size tells how often a clone was seen (once, few, many) or the class of an expanded clone, and some rows leave it out.

size | J | V | D | CDR3 | DNA
- | TRBJ1-6 | TRBV7-9 | TRBD1 | CASRFGTGVNSPLHF | TGTGCCAGCAGATTTGGGACAGGGGTCAATTCACCCCTCCACTTT
few | TRBJ1-5 | TRBV19 | - | CASSIANQPQHF | TGTGCCAGTAGTATAGCGAATCAGCCCCAGCATTTT
- | TRBJ2-1 | TRBV5-1 | TRBD2 | CASSLVGGGRFDEQFF | TGCGCCAGCAGCTTGGTAGGCGGGGGGCGGTTCGATGAGCAGTTCTTC
- | TRBJ1-2 | TRBV30 | TRBD1 | CAWRFGQGYGYTF | TGTGCCTGGAGATTCGGACAGGGCTATGGCTACACCTTC
- | TRBJ2-5 | TRBV15 | TRBD2 | CATSQDLADQETQYF | TGTGCCACCAGTCAAGATCTAGCGGACCAAGAGACCCAGTACTTC
- | TRBJ2-5 | TRBV5-1 | - | CASSLDYGGQYF | TGCGCCAGCAGCTTGGATTACGGAGGCCAGTACTTC
- | TRBJ1-2 | TRBV5-1 | - | CASSLDSLNGYTF | TGCGCCAGCAGCCTGGACAGCCTAAATGGCTACACCTTC
- | TRBJ2-7 | TRBV15 | - | CATSRGDVYEQYF | TGTGCCACCAGCAGAGGAGATGTCTACGAGCAGTACTTC
few | TRBJ1-6 | TRBV9 | - | CASSVAQENSPLHF | TGTGCCAGCAGCGTAGCTCAGGAAAATTCACCCCTCCACTTT
few | TRBJ1-2 | TRBV12-5 | - | CASANGGYEGYTF | TGTGCTAGTGCCAATGGCGGGTATGAAGGCTACACCTTC
- | TRBJ1-2 | TRBV9 | - | CASSESQQGYGYTF | TGTGCCAGCAGCGAATCCCAGCAGGGCTATGGCTACACCTTC
- | TRBJ1-1 | TRBV14 | - | CASSRGLLGTEAFF | TGTGCCAGCAGCCGGGGACTGCTGGGGACTGAAGCTTTCTTT
few | TRBJ1-1 | TRBV2 | - | CASGADLNTEAFF | TGTGCCAGCGGGGCCGACCTGAACACTGAAGCTTTCTTT
- | TRBJ1-1 | TRBV28 | TRBD1 | CASSSQGQMNTEAFF | TGTGCCAGCAGTTCTCAGGGACAGATGAACACTGAAGCTTTCTTT
- | TRBJ2-7 | TRBV7-9 | - | CASSLGWTAVPYEQYF | TGTGCCAGCAGCTTAGGGTGGACAGCGGTTCCCTACGAGCAGTACTTC
- | TRBJ1-6 | TRBV15 | TRBD1 | CATSQATGGSSPLHF | TGTGCCACCAGCCAAGCCACAGGGGGTTCTTCACCCCTCCACTTT
- | TRBJ2-2 | TRBV7-6 | - | CASSSGGWRNTGELFF | TGTGCCAGCAGCTCAGGCGGGTGGAGGAACACCGGGGAGCTGTTTTTT
- | TRBJ2-1 | TRBV7-8 | TRBD2 | CASSLVPTGTSGTNEQFF | TGTGCCAGCAGCTTAGTCCCCACCGGGACTAGCGGGACCAATGAGCAGTTCTTC
few | TRBJ2-5 | TRBV5-6 | TRBD1 | CASSLTGGTQETQYF | TGTGCCAGCAGCTTGACAGGGGGCACGCAAGAGACCCAGTACTTC
- | TRBJ1-1 | TRBV6-6 | TRBD1 | CASSYPEGTGGLEAFF | TGTGCCAGCAGTTACCCGGAAGGGACAGGGGGCCTCGAAGCTTTCTTT
- | TRBJ1-4 | TRBV10-3 | TRBD1 | CAISPGGPNEKLFF | TGTGCCATCAGTCCAGGGGGCCCTAATGAAAAACTGTTTTTT
- | TRBJ2-3 | TRBV9 | - | CASSVEGWRGDTQYF | TGTGCCAGCAGCGTAGAGGGGTGGAGGGGAGATACGCAGTATTTT
- | TRBJ2-2 | TRBV29-1 | - | CSVEGRGETGELFF | TGCAGCGTTGAAGGCAGGGGGGAGACCGGGGAGCTGTTTTTT
once | TRBJ1-1 | TRBV7-9 | - | CASSLVSVGREAFF | TGTGCCAGCAGCTTAGTTTCGGTGGGCCGTGAAGCTTTCTTT
- | TRBJ2-5 | TRBV6-1 | TRBD2 | CASTRGAGGQETQYF | TGTGCCAGCACCCGAGGAGCGGGGGGACAAGAGACCCAGTACTTC
few | TRBJ1-2 | TRBV28 | TRBD1 | CASSSGTEGYTF | TGTGCCAGCAGTTCCGGGACAGAGGGCTACACCTTC
- | TRBJ1-2 | TRBV2 | - | CASSAPGDNVGGYTF | TGTGCCAGCAGCGCCCCCGGGGACAATGTAGGCGGCTACACCTTC
- | TRBJ1-2 | TRBV2 | - | CASRRGANYGYTF | TGTGCCAGCAGACGGGGAGCTAACTATGGCTACACCTTC
once | TRBJ1-2 | TRBV14 | - | CASSPSTANYGYTF | TGTGCCAGCAGCCCCAGTACCGCCAACTATGGCTACACCTTC
- | TRBJ2-5 | TRBV5-4 | TRBD2 | CASSSLAGRTQYF | TGTGCCAGCAGCAGTTTAGCGGGGAGGACCCAGTACTTC
few | TRBJ2-7 | TRBV7-2 | - | CASSLLGQSYEQYF | TGTGCCAGCAGCTTATTAGGACAGTCCTACGAGCAGTACTTC
- | TRBJ2-5 | TRBV5-1 | - | CASSLSDRTVKTQYF | TGCGCCAGCAGCTTGTCCGACAGAACTGTCAAGACCCAGTACTTC
- | TRBJ2-5 | TRBV5-1 | TRBD1 | CASSLTGTGGFETQYF | TGCGCCAGCAGCTTAACCGGGACAGGGGGCTTCGAGACCCAGTACTTC
- | TRBJ1-1 | TRBV10-2 | - | CASSRQYTEAFF | TGCGCCAGCAGCAGACAGTACACTGAAGCTTTCTTT
- | TRBJ1-3 | TRBV6-6 | - | CASSRPRGTSGNTIYF | TGTGCCAGCAGTCGCCCGCGGGGAACGTCTGGAAACACCATATATTTT
few | TRBJ2-7 | TRBV28 | - | CASEGAWVPYEQYF | TGTGCCAGCGAAGGGGCCTGGGTCCCCTACGAGCAGTACTTC
- | TRBJ2-3 | TRBV7-9 | TRBD2 | CASSRAGTSGGAADTQYF | TGTGCCAGCAGCAGAGCCGGGACTAGCGGGGGGGCCGCAGATACGCAGTATTTT
- | TRBJ2-3 | TRBV19 | - | CASSIDVSTDTQYF | TGTGCCAGTAGTATAGACGTTAGCACAGATACGCAGTATTTT
- | TRBJ1-4 | TRBV6-5 | - | CASSRGRGGKLFF | TGTGCCAGCAGTCGGGGTCGGGGGGGAAAACTGTTTTTT
- | TRBJ1-6 | TRBV30 | TRBD1 | CAWSETGGGSPLHF | TGTGCCTGGAGTGAAACAGGGGGCGGTTCACCCCTCCACTTT
- | TRBJ1-1 | TRBV11-2 | - | CASSLSTGVNTEAFF | TGTGCCAGCAGCTTATCGACAGGAGTGAACACTGAAGCTTTCTTT
- | TRBJ1-6 | TRBV30 | TRBD1 | CAWTLLDRESNSPLHF | TGTGCCTGGACCCTATTAGACAGGGAGTCAAATTCACCCCTCCACTTT
- | TRBJ2-1 | TRBV29-1 | TRBD2 | CSARGTSGGNEQFF | TGCAGCGCCCGGGGGACTAGCGGGGGCAATGAGCAGTTCTTC
few | TRBJ1-2 | TRBV2 | - | CASGRGQLNYGYTF | TGTGCCAGCGGACGAGGACAGCTGAATTATGGCTACACCTTC
once | TRBJ1-1 | TRBV5-1 | - | CASSSTGSLNTEAFF | TGCGCCAGCAGCTCGACTGGGAGCCTGAACACTGAAGCTTTCTTT
- | TRBJ1-5 | TRBV11-2 | - | CASSLGTVNQPQHF | TGTGCCAGCAGCTTAGGAACGGTTAATCAGCCCCAGCATTTT
- | TRBJ2-7 | TRBV25-1 | - | CASLQLRRERSYEQYF | TGTGCCAGCCTCCAACTACGGAGAGAGAGATCCTACGAGCAGTACTTC
- | TRBJ2-7 | TRBV7-9 | - | CASSLSGSGVPEQYF | TGTGCCAGCAGCTTATCGGGCTCAGGGGTGCCCGAGCAGTACTTC
- | TRBJ1-5 | TRBV5-1 | - | CASSSGIGVDQPQHF | TGCGCCAGCAGCTCCGGTATAGGGGTCGATCAGCCCCAGCATTTT
- | TRBJ2-7 | TRBV27 | TRBD1 | CASRTVSGQGYEQYF | TGTGCCAGCCGGACCGTCTCGGGACAGGGCTACGAGCAGTACTTC
- | TRBJ1-2 | TRBV10-3 | - | CAPRNLGGGANYGYTF | TGTGCCCCCCGAAATCTGGGGGGGGGCGCTAACTATGGCTACACCTTC
once | TRBJ1-2 | TRBV29-1 | - | CSVTGVGGYTF | TGCAGCGTAACGGGTGTAGGTGGCTACACCTTC
- | TRBJ2-7 | TRBV6-6 | TRBD2 | CASSVGGGRDEQYF | TGTGCCAGCAGTGTAGGCGGGGGGCGGGACGAGCAGTACTTC
- | TRBJ1-1 | TRBV9 | - | CASSVVAERQNTEAFF | TGTGCCAGCAGCGTAGTGGCAGAAAGACAGAACACTGAAGCTTTCTTT